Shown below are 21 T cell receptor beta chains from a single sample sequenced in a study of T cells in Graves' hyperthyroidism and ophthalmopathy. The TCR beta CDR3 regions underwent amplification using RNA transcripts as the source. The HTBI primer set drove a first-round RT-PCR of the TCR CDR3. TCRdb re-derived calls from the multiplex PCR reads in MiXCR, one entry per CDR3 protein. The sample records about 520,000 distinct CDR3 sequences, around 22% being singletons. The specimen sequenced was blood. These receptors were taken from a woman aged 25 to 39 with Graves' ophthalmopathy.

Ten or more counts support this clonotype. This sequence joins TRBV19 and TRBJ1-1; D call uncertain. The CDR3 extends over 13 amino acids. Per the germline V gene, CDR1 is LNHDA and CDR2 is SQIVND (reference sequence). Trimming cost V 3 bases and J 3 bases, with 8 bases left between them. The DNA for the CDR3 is TGTGCCAGTAGTATGTGGAGAGACACTGAAGCTTTCTTT. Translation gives CASSMWRDTEAFF.

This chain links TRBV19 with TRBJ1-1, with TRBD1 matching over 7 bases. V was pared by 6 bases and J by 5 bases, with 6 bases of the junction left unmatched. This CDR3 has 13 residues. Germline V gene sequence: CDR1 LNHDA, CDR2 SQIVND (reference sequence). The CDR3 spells CASRGTAVTEAFF. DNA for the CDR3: TGTGCCAGTAGAGGGACAGCGGTGACTGAAGCTTTCTTT.

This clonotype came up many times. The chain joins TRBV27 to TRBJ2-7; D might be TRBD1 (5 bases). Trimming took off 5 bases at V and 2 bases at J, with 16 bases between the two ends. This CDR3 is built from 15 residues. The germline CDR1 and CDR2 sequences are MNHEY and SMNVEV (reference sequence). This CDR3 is CASSQYPDRTYEQYF. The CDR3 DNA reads TGTGCCAGCAGTCAATATCCCGACAGAACCTACGAGCAGTACTTC.

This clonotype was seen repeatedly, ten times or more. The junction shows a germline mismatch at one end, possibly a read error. The chain's CDR3 is CASRSTGENGELSF. Written as DNA, the CDR3 is TGTGCCAGCAGGTCCACAGGGGAGAACGGAGAGCTGTCTTTT. The chain employs TRBV12-3 or TRBV12-4 and TRBJ2-2; TRBD1 matches 7 bases. This CDR3 has 14 residues.

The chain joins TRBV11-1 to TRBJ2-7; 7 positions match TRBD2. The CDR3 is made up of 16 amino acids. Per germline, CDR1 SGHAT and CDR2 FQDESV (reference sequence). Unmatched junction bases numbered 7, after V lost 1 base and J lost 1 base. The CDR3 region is CASSLEGGLGSYEQYF. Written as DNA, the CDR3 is TGTGCCAGCAGCTTAGAGGGAGGACTAGGGTCCTACGAGCAGTACTTC.

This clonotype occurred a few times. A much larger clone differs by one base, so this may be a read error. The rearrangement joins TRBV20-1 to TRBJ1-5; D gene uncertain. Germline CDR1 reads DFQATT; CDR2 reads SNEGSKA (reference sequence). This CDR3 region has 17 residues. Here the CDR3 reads CSARGVGELYSNQPLHF. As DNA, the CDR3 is TGCAGTGCTAGAGGCGTCGGAGAATTATATAGCAATCAGCCCCTGCATTTT.

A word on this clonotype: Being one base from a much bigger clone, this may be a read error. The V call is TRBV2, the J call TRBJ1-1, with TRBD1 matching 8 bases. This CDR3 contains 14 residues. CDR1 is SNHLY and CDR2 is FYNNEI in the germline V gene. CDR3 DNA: TGTGCCTGCAGTGAGAACAGGGGGAGCACTGAAGCTTTCTTT. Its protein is CACSENRGSTEAFF.

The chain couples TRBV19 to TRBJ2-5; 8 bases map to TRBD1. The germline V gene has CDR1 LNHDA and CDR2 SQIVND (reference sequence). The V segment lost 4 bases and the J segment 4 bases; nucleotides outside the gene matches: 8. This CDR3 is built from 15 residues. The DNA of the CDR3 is TGTGCCAGTAGTAGCAGGGGGCTGATGGGAGAGACCCAGTACTTC. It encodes CASSSRGLMGETQYF.

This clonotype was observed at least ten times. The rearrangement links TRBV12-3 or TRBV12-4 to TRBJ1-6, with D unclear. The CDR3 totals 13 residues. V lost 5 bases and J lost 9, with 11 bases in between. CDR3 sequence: CASSLPPSSPLHF. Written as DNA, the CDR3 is TGTGCCAGCAGTCTCCCCCCAAGTTCACCCCTCCACTTT.

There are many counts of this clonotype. The CDR3 DNA follows: TGTGCCAGCAAGTTCGCGGCTCCCGAGGGGGGAGAGCAGTACTTC. This sequence encodes CASKFAAPEGGEQYF. V gene TRBV2 combines with J gene TRBJ2-7; TRBD1 or TRBD2 may be the D gene (6 bases each). The V gene lost 7 bases and the J gene lost 7 bases, with 23 bases spanning the gap. This CDR3 spans 15 amino acids. Germline lookup yields CDR1 SNHLY and CDR2 FYNNEI.

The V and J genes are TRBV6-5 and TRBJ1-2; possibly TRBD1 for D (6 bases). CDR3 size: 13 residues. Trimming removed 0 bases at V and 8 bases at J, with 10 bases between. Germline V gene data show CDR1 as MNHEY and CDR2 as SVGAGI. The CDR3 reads CASSYSTGLGYTF. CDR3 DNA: TGTGCCAGCAGTTACTCTACAGGGCTAGGCTACACCTTC.

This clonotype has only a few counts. This CDR3 reads CASSIGTGPSNQPQHF. CDR3 in DNA: TGTGCCAGTAGTATAGGAACAGGACCTAGCAATCAGCCCCAGCATTTT. The rearrangement joins TRBV19 to TRBJ1-5; the D gene is possibly TRBD1 (5 bases). The CDR3 length is 16 residues. CDR1 LNHDA and CDR2 SQIVND come from the germline V gene (reference sequence). Trimming took off 1 base at V and 0 bases at J, with 10 bases between the two ends.

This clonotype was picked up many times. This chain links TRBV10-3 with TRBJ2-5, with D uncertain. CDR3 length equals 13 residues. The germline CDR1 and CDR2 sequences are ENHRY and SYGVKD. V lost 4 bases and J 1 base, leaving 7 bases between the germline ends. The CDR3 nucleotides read TGTGCCATCAGTGCTGAAAGCCAAGAGACCCAGTACTTC. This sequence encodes CAISAESQETQYF.

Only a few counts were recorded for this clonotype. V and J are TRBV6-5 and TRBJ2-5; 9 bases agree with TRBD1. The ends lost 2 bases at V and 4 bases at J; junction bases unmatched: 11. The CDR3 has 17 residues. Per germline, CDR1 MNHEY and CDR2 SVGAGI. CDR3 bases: TGTGCCAGCAGTTACCTCACCGGACAGGGGCCATCAGAGACCCAGTACTTC. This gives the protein CASSYLTGQGPSETQYF.

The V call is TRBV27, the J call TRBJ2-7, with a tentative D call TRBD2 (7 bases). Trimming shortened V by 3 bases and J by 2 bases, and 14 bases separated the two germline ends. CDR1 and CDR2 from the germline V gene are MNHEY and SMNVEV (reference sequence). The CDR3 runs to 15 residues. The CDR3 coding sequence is TGTGCCAGCAGTTTCGGGGGGCGGCCCCCCTACGAGCAGTACTTC. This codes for CASSFGGRPPYEQYF.

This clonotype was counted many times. The CDR3: CASSSRGGWETQYF. The CDR3 coding sequence is TGTGCCAGCAGCTCCCGGGGTGGTTGGGAGACCCAGTACTTC. V and J are TRBV7-2 and TRBJ2-5; a possible D gene is TRBD2 (5 bases). This CDR3 spans 14 amino acids. The germline CDR1 and CDR2 sequences are SGHTA and FQGNSA. Trimming left V 4 bases short and J 5 bases short, with 14 bases between.

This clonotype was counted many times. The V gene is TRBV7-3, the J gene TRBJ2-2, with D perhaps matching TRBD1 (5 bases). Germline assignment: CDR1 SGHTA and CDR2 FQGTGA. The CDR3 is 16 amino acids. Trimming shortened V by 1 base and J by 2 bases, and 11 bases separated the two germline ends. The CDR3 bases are TGTGCCAGCAGCTTAATGGCAGGGCGAAACACCGGGGAGCTGTTTTTT. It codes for CASSLMAGRNTGELFF.

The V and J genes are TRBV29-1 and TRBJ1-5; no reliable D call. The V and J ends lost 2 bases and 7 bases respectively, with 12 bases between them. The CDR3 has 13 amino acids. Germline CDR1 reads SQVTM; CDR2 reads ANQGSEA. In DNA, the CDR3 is TGCAGCGTTGAACCGTCAGACGGCCAGCCCCAGCATTTT. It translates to CSVEPSDGQPQHF.

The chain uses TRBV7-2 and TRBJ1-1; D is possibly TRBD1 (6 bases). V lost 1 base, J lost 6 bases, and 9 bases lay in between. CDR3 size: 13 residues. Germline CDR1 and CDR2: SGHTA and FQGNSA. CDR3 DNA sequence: TGTGCCAGCAGCTTAGGAGGGGGGCCTGAAGCTTTCTTT. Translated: CASSLGGGPEAFF.

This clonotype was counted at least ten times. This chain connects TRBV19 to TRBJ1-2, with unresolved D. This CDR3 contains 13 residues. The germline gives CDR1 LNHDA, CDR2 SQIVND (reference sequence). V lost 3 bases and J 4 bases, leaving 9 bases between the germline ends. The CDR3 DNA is TGTGCCAGTAGTATCAAGGGATCCTATGGCTACACCTTC. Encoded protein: CASSIKGSYGYTF. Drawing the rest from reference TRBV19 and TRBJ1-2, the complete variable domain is DGGITQSPKYLFRKEGQNVTLSCEQNLNHDAMYWYRQDPGQGLRLIYYSQIVNDFQKGDIAEGYSVSREKKESFPLTVTSAQKNPTAFYLCASSIKGSYGYTFGSGTRLTVV.

The CDR3 loop reads CASSLWFVSEGGELFF. CDR3 in DNA: TGTGCCAGCAGCTTGTGGTTTGTCAGCGAGGGCGGGGAGCTGTTTTTT. This rearrangement joins TRBV5-5 to TRBJ2-2, with D perhaps TRBD2 (5 bases). The CDR3 is made up of 16 amino acids. The V gene lost 1 base and the J gene lost 7 bases, with 17 bases spanning the gap. CDR1 is SGHKS, CDR2 YYEKEE, per germline (reference sequence).